One sample yielded the 14 T cell receptor beta chains listed below, sequenced in a study of T-cell reconstitution after alpha-beta-depleted transplantation in children. This sample's TCRbeta library carried unique molecular identifier barcodes. TCRdb ran MiXCR on the PCR reads and lists one entry per CDR3 protein. This sample has almost 400,000 distinct CDR3 sequences; around 20% occur once, and the top ten carry approximately 3.8%. The specimen comprised PBMCs from the stem cell graft donor, sampled from the stem cell graft. These receptors were taken from a human donor who donated a stem cell graft to a child with acute myeloid leukemia.

This clonotype came up many times. The V gene is TRBV12-3 or TRBV12-4, the J gene TRBJ2-1; D might be TRBD1 or TRBD2, each matching 6 bases. CDR3 length equals 13 residues. Trimming left V 3 bases short and J 8 bases short, with 11 bases between. CDR3 protein: CASSFGGWDEQFF. DNA of the CDR3: TGTGCCAGCAGTTTCGGGGGCTGGGATGAGCAGTTCTTC.

This clonotype was seen repeatedly, ten times or more. The V and J genes are TRBV28 and TRBJ1-2; no reliable D call. Trimming stripped 1 base from V and 5 bases from J, with 11 bases between. Germline CDR1 reads MDHEN; CDR2 reads SYDVKM. The CDR3 sequence is 14 residues long. The CDR3 loop reads CASSLLSRSYGYTF. CDR3 bases: TGTGCCAGCAGTTTATTATCCAGGAGTTATGGCTACACCTTC.

The chain links TRBV18 to TRBJ2-2, with D unresolved. In germline, CDR1 is KGHSH, CDR2 LQKENI. This CDR3 region has 12 residues. The ends were cut back, 1 base at V and 6 bases at J, with 3 bases in the middle. The CDR3 protein is CASSPRSGELFF. CDR3 nucleotides: TGTGCCAGCTCACCACGGTCCGGGGAGCTGTTTTTT.

The V and J genes are TRBV5-1 and TRBJ1-3; D is perhaps TRBD1 (5 bases). Trimming shortened V by 4 bases and J by 6 bases, and 8 bases separated the two germline ends. CDR3 size: 12 residues. Per the germline V gene, CDR1 is SGHRS and CDR2 is YFSETQ. The CDR3, as DNA: TGCGCCAGCAGCCGGGGGTCAAACACCATATATTTT. Protein sequence: CASSRGSNTIYF.

This clonotype was counted a few times. The chain carries TRBV6-1 and TRBJ2-7, with D uncertain. The CDR3 is 15 amino acids. CDR1 and CDR2 (germline): MNHNS, SASEGT. V was pared by 6 bases and J by 3 bases, with 18 bases between. The CDR3 DNA reads TGTGCCAGCAGATCGACCCCCGGAAGGGTCTACGAGCAGTACTTC. Encoded protein: CASRSTPGRVYEQYF.

This clonotype occurred a few times. The chain links TRBV20-1 to TRBJ2-3; 10 bases map to TRBD1. V dropped 5 bases and J dropped 5; count of bases not matched to a gene: 7. The CDR3 loop spans 14 amino acids. The germline CDR1 and CDR2 sequences are DFQATT and SNEGSKA (reference sequence). The CDR3 DNA reads TGCAGTGCTCCCAAGACAGGGGGCGTAGATACGCAGTATTTT. Translation gives CSAPKTGGVDTQYF.

This clonotype was seen a handful of times. The chain carries TRBV10-3 and TRBJ1-1; 8 bases agree with TRBD1. Germline V CDR1 and CDR2: ENHRY, SYGVKD. The V segment lost 3 bases and the J segment 0 bases; nucleotides outside the gene matches: 0. The CDR3 extends over 14 amino acids. The CDR3 protein is CAISEQGVNTEAFF. The CDR3 coding sequence is TGTGCCATCAGTGAACAGGGGGTGAACACTGAAGCTTTCTTT.

This clonotype was seen only a few times. This chain connects TRBV20-1 to TRBJ2-1; a weak D match, TRBD2 (5 bases). Trimming removed 3 bases from V and 6 bases from J, with 18 bases in between. Germline V CDR1 and CDR2: DFQATT, SNEGSKA (reference sequence). This CDR3 has 15 residues. The CDR3 here is CSARTPGIRGNEQFF. The DNA of the CDR3 is TGCAGTGCTAGGACCCCGGGGATTCGAGGCAATGAGCAGTTCTTC.

This clonotype was detected many times. This rearrangement joins TRBV20-1 to TRBJ2-7; D is uncertain. V lost 1 base, J lost 2 bases, and 12 bases lay in between. The CDR3 consists of 14 residues. The germline gives CDR1 DFQATT, CDR2 SNEGSKA (reference sequence). This chain's CDR3 is CSARVLGRAYEQYF. The DNA of the CDR3 is TGCAGTGCTAGAGTGCTAGGTCGAGCCTACGAGCAGTACTTC.

This clonotype was seen ten or more times. An end of the junction does not agree with germline; a read error may underlie this. The V and J genes are TRBV5-1 and TRBJ2-7, with D uncertain. The V gene's germline CDR1 is SGHRS and CDR2 YFSETQ. The CDR3 length is 13 residues. The CDR3 spells CASSLEQNYEQYF. For the CDR3, the DNA is TGTGCCAGCAGTTTAGAGCAGAATTACGAGCAGTACTTC.

The chain recombines TRBV7-6 with TRBJ2-7; 10 nucleotides line up with TRBD1. The CDR3 has 15 residues. CDR1 is SGHVS and CDR2 is FNYEAQ in the germline V gene. V trimming: 7 bases; J trimming: 6 bases; junction bases outside the gene matches: 12. The CDR3 nucleotides are TGTGCCAGCACGAGATCGGGACAGGGGTCTGGCGAGCAGTACTTC. Amino acids: CASTRSGQGSGEQYF.

The J gene is TRBJ2-5, the V gene TRBV10-3; D may be TRBD1 (6 bases). Germline V CDR1 and CDR2: ENHRY, SYGVKD. V lost 0 bases and J lost 7, with 21 bases in between. The CDR3 has 17 amino acids. CDR3 region: CAISESRGKTTRGTQYF. DNA of the CDR3: TGTGCCATCAGTGAGTCGAGGGGGAAGACCACAAGAGGGACCCAGTACTTC.

This clonotype was counted ten times or more. The chain combines TRBV20-1 with TRBJ2-7; D gene ambiguous. There are 12 residues in the CDR3. Germline-derived CDR1 and CDR2 are DFQATT and SNEGSKA (reference sequence). The germline V and J ends were trimmed by 3 bases and 1 base, with 7 bases remaining between them. CDR3 amino acids: CSASQSSYEQYF. The CDR3 region has the DNA TGCAGTGCTAGCCAGAGTTCCTACGAGCAGTACTTC.

V and J are TRBV20-1 and TRBJ2-1; D might be TRBD2 (6 bases). The V gene's germline CDR1 is DFQATT and CDR2 SNEGSKA (reference sequence). There are 15 residues in the CDR3. Trimming removed 0 bases at V and 1 base at J, with 10 bases between. In DNA form, the CDR3 reads TGCAGTGCTAGAGAGTGGAGGGAGTCCTACAATGAGCAGTTCTTC. Translated, it gives CSAREWRESYNEQFF.